Following are 7 T cell receptor beta chains from one sample sequenced in a study of T cells in pancreatic ductal adenocarcinoma. Libraries were prepared by immunoSEQ multiplex PCR; TCRdb keeps only in-frame clonotypes and omits some of them. This table has more than 85,000 clones, about 95% appearing once. No neoadjuvant therapy was given to the selected pancreatic ductal adenocarcinoma patients before their surgery. The source material was PBMCs. All receptors come from a human donor with pancreatic ductal adenocarcinoma.

The chain employs TRBV4-1 and TRBJ2-1; TRBD1 agrees at 10 bases. The trim removed 2 bases at V and 10 bases at J, leaving 5 bases unmatched. Germline V gene data show CDR1 as MGHRA and CDR2 as YSYEKL. The CDR3 sequence is 14 residues long. CDR3 sequence (DNA): TGCGCCAGCAGCCAACCGGGACAGGGGAGGGAGCAGTTCTTC. Protein sequence: CASSQPGQGREQFF.

V usage is TRBV6-1 and J usage is TRBJ1-5; a possible D gene is TRBD1 (5 bases). This CDR3 is 15 amino acids long. Germline lookup yields CDR1 MNHNS and CDR2 SASEGT. V lost 4 bases and J 0 bases, leaving 10 bases between the germline ends. This chain's CDR3 is CASSGGTISNQPQHF. CDR3 sequence (DNA): TGTGCCAGCAGTGGCGGGACGATTAGCAATCAGCCCCAGCATTTT.

The chain joins TRBV18 to TRBJ2-7; 7 bases agree with TRBD2. The CDR3 length is 16 residues. The V and J ends lost 4 bases and 6 bases, in that order; junction bases with no gene match: 15. Germline loops: CDR1 KGHSH, CDR2 LQKENI. The CDR3 here is CASSREVGGPSAEQYF. CDR3 sequence (DNA): TGTGCCAGCTCACGGGAGGTGGGAGGGCCTTCAGCCGAGCAGTACTTC.

The J gene is TRBJ1-1, the V gene TRBV5-1; D gene ambiguous. CDR1 and CDR2 from the germline V gene are SGHRS and YFSETQ. Trimming left V 6 bases short and J 7 bases short, with 10 bases between. There are 11 residues in the CDR3. Here the CDR3 reads CASKGEVEAFF. CDR3 nucleotides: TGCGCCAGCAAGGGAGAGGTTGAAGCTTTCTTT.

The rearrangement joins TRBV29-1 to TRBJ2-2; maybe TRBD2 (5 bases). Trimming took 4 bases from V and 5 from J, leaving 17 bases between them. The CDR3 extends over 15 amino acids. From germline, CDR1 is SQVTM and CDR2 ANQGSEA. In DNA form, the CDR3 reads TGCAGCGTTGCCGTAGGGAGTAGAAGTACCGGGGAGCTGTTTTTT. Translated: CSVAVGSRSTGELFF.

The gene calls are TRBV28 and TRBJ2-3, with D maybe TRBD2 (6 bases). Germline loops: CDR1 MDHEN, CDR2 SYDVKM. V shed 7 bases and J shed 5 bases, with 22 bases lying between them. The CDR3 is 16 residues long. The CDR3 region is CASTTPTAGRVDTQYF. In DNA form, the CDR3 reads TGTGCCAGCACTACTCCAACTGCCGGGAGAGTAGATACGCAGTATTTT.

The chain recombines TRBV19 with TRBJ2-1, with 9 bases lining up with TRBD1. This CDR3 is 16 amino acids long. CDR1 LNHDA and CDR2 SQIVND come from the germline V gene (reference sequence). Trimming removed 5 bases from V and 3 bases from J; junction bases left unmatched: 8. CDR3 sequence (DNA): TGTGCCAGTAGTCTAACCGGGACAGGGTACTACAATGAGCAGTTCTTC. It encodes CASSLTGTGYYNEQFF.